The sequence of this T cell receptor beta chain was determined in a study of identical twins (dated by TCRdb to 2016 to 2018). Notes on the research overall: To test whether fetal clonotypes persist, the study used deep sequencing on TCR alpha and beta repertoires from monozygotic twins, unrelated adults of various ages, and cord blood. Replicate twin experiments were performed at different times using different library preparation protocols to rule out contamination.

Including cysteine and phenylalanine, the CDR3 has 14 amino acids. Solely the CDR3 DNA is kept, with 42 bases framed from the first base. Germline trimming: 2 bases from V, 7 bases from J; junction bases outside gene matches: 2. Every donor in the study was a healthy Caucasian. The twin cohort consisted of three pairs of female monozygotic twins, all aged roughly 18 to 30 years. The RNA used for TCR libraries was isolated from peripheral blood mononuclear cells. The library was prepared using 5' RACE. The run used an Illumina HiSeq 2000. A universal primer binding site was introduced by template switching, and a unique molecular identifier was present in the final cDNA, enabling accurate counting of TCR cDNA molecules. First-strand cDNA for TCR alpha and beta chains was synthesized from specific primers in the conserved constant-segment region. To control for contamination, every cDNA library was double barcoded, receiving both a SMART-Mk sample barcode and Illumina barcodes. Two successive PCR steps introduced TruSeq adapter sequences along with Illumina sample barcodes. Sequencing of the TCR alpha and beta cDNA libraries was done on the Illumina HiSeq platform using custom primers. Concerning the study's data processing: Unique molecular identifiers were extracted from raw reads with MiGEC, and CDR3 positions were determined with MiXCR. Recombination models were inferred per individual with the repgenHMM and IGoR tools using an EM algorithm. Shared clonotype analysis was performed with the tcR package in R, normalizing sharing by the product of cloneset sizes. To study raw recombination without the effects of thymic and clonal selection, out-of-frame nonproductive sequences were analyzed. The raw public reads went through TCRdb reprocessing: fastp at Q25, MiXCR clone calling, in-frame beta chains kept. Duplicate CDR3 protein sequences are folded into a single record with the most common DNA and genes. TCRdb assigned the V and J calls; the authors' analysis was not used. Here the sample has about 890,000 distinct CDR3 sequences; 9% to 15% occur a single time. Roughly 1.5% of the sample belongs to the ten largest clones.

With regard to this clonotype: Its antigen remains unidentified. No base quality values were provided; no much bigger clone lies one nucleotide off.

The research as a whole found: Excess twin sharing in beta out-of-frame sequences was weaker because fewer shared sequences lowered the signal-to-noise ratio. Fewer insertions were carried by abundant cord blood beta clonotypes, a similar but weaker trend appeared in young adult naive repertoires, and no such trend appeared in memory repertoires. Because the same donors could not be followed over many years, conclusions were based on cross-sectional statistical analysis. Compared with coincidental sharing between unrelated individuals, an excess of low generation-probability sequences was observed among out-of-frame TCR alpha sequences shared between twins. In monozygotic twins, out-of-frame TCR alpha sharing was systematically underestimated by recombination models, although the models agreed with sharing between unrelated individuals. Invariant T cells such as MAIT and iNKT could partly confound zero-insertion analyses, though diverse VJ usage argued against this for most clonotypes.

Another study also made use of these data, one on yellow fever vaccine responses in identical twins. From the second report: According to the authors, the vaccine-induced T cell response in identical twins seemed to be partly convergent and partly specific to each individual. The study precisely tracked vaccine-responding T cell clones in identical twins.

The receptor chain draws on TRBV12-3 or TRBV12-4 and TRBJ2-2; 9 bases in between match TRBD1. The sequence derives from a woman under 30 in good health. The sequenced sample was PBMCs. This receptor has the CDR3 CASSLTGGIGELFF. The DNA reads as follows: TGTGCCAGCAGTTTAACAGGGGGCATCGGGGAGCTGTTTTTT.